This T cell receptor (beta chain) was sequenced during a study of molecular identifiers for immune sequencing clone quantification. TCRdb re-called the PCR reads through MiXCR, storing one row per CDR3 protein. The sample includes just under 650,000 distinct CDR3 sequences, just under 20% seen only once; the top ten take 0.85%. The CDR3 runs to 15 residues. Germline V gene sequence: CDR1 MDHEN, CDR2 SYDVKM. As concerns this clonotype: Sequence at one end of the junction differs from germline and may be a read error.

The V gene is TRBV28, the J gene TRBJ2-7; D gene unclear. The sequenced material came from naive CD8+ T cells from blood, with Jurkat cell RNA spiked in. Subset noted: FACS-sorted CD8+CD4-CCR7+CD45RA+ naive T cells. The clonotype was recovered from a human donor in good health. Some libraries in this study had Jurkat cell RNA spiked in. Here the CDR3 DNA reads TGTGCCGGCAGTCCGGGTCGTGGTGGTGGCTACGAGCAGTACTTC. Amino acid sequence: CAGSPGRGGGYEQYF.